This T cell receptor beta chain stems from a study of T cell repertoires in cytomegalovirus infection. Overall study context: HLA-B-restricted CMV epitopes that are well studied, plus recently identified HLA-C-restricted ones, were used by the study. The public TCR beta signatures pointed to both CMV infection and matching HLA type.

Overall study findings and caveats: The ex vivo response was dominated by HLA-C-restricted CMV-specific TCR beta clonotypes.

MiXCR, run by TCRdb on the reads, gives a single entry per CDR3 protein. The sample gives a few hundred thousand distinct CDR3 sequences, 34% of which show up once; roughly 12% is in the top ten. This clonotype showed up many times. Its antigen is undetermined. With V trimmed by 4 bases and J by 5 bases, 11 bases remained unmatched. The CDR3 loop spans 18 amino acids. Germline values: CDR1 MNHNS, CDR2 SASEGT. The sequence was collected from a human donor in good health (CMV status not recorded). Some clones in this sample may be carry-over from other donors' samples. This chain uses TRBV6-1 with TRBJ2-2, with TRBD2 matching 12 bases. The specimen comprised cultured PBMCs, sampled from culture after CMV antigen stimulation. The CDR3 bases are TGTGCCAGCAGTGGGGACACCGGACTAGCGGGACGGACCGGGGAGCTGTTTTTT. This codes for CASSGDTGLAGRTGELFF.